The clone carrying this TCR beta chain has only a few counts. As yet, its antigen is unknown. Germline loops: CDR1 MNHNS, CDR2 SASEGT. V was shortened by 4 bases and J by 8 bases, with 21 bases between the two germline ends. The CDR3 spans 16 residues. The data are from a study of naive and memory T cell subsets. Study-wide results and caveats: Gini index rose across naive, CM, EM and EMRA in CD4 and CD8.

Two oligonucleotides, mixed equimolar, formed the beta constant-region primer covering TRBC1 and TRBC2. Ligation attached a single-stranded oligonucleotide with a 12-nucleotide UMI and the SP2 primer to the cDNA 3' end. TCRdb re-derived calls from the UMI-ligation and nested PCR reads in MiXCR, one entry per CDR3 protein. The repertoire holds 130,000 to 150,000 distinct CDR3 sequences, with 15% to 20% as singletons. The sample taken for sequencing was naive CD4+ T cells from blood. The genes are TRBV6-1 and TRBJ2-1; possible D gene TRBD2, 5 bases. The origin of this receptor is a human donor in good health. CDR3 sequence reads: CASSGRRGPSGHEQFF. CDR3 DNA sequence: TGTGCCAGCAGTGGAAGAAGAGGGCCCTCGGGCCATGAGCAGTTCTTC.